Presented here are 17 T cell receptor beta chains from one specimen sequenced in a study of blood T cell repertoires in COVID-19. Profiled with immunoSEQ multiplex PCR; TCRdb holds only in-frame clones, not every one. The data hold 75,000 to 95,000 clones, with roughly 84% observed a single time. Sequenced sample: peripheral blood. These receptors all stem from a man in his 60s with acute or convalescent COVID-19.

This rearrangement joins TRBV7-2 to TRBJ1-6, with no clear D. V was pared by 1 base and J by 0 bases, with 10 bases between. CDR1 and CDR2 from the germline V gene are SGHTA and FQGNSA. CDR3 size: 17 residues. CDR3 coding DNA: TGTGCCAGCAGCTTAGTCCCCGCAGGCTCCTATAATTCACCCCTCCACTTT. This sequence encodes CASSLVPAGSYNSPLHF.

A few counts support this clone. The J gene is TRBJ1-1, the V gene TRBV6-5; no clear D gene. V gave up 0 bases and J gave up 6 bases, with 17 bases separating them. The length of the CDR3 is 16 residues. CDR1 is MNHEY, CDR2 SVGAGI, per germline. DNA for the CDR3: TGTGCCAGCAGTTACTCGGTGGGCATTACGAGTGCTGAAGCTTTCTTT. This translates into CASSYSVGITSAEAFF.

The rearrangement uses TRBV7-9 and TRBJ2-3, with 7 nucleotides matching TRBD2. CDR3 length equals 13 residues. V shed 4 bases, J shed 8 bases, and the junction held 6 bases outside the gene matches. Germline V gives CDR1 SEHNR, CDR2 FQNEAQ (reference sequence). CDR3 nucleotides: TGTGCCAGCAGCTCCGCCACGGGAGGTACGCAGTATTTT. It yields the protein CASSSATGGTQYF.

This clone was seen once. The gene calls are TRBV23-1 and TRBJ2-1, with D possibly matching TRBD2 (6 bases). TRBV23-1 is annotated as an ORF whose role is uncertain. The CDR3 covers 16 residues. Between the trimmed V and J ends, which lost 3 bases and 7 bases, there was a span of 19 bases. The DNA of the CDR3 is TGCGCCAGCAGTCACCAACCCGGGGGAGCCGAGAATGAGCAGTTCTTC. Translated, it gives CASSHQPGGAENEQFF.

The J gene is TRBJ1-4, the V gene TRBV5-4, with 8 bases fitting TRBD1. Germline CDR1 reads SGHNT; CDR2 reads YYREEE (reference sequence). The CDR3 runs 16 residues. The J segment lost 7 bases and the V segment lost 4 bases, leaving 12 bases of the junction unmatched. CDR3 protein: CASSGGQGAAVEKLFF. Written as DNA, the CDR3 is TGTGCCAGCAGCGGGGGGCAGGGGGCGGCTGTTGAAAAACTGTTTTTT.

This clone was recorded once. The V gene is TRBV2, the J gene TRBJ2-5; a possible D gene is TRBD1 (7 bases). Germline V CDR1 and CDR2: SNHLY, FYNNEI. The CDR3 runs to 13 residues. V was shortened by 4 bases and J by 5 bases, with 11 bases between the two germline ends. Here the CDR3 reads CASSGSGGETQYF. CDR3 DNA sequence: TGTGCCAGCAGTGGTTCAGGGGGGGAGACCCAGTACTTC.

The V and J genes are TRBV4-1 and TRBJ2-1; 7 nucleotides match TRBD2. Germline loops: CDR1 MGHRA, CDR2 YSYEKL. The CDR3 totals 16 residues. J lost 8 bases, V lost 4 bases, and 14 bases had no gene match. The CDR3 sequence: CASSPTGASGRYEQFF. CDR3 DNA sequence: TGCGCCAGCAGCCCCACCGGGGCTAGCGGTAGATATGAGCAGTTCTTC.

This chain uses TRBV30 with TRBJ1-6; D possibly corresponds to TRBD1 (6 bases). The CDR3 length is 13 residues. The V end was cut by 0 bases, the J end by 7 bases, with 7 bases between. CDR1 GTSNPN and CDR2 SVGIG come from the germline V gene (reference sequence). In DNA, the CDR3 is TGTGCCTGGAGTGTACAGGGAAATTCACCCCTCCACTTT. It codes for CAWSVQGNSPLHF.

The chain has TRBV19 and TRBJ2-1; 10 positions match TRBD2. This CDR3 has 15 residues. Germline values: CDR1 LNHDA, CDR2 SQIVND (reference sequence). Losses at the gene ends were 1 base for V and 9 bases for J; bases not matched to a gene: 6. The CDR3 spells CASSIASGGRGEQFF. The DNA for the CDR3 is TGTGCCAGTAGTATAGCTAGCGGGGGACGGGGTGAGCAGTTCTTC.

The chain employs TRBV4-2 and TRBJ1-5; possible D gene TRBD1, 5 bases. This CDR3 has 17 amino acids. V shed 4 bases and J shed 4 bases, with 20 bases lying between them. Germline V gives CDR1 LGHNA, CDR2 YNFKEQ. The CDR3 sequence is CASSPQGGSLGNQPQHF. CDR3 DNA: TGTGCCAGCAGCCCCCAGGGAGGATCCCTAGGGAATCAGCCCCAGCATTTT.

This clone was counted a single time. The chain couples TRBV7-6 to TRBJ2-1, with 7 bases matching TRBD2. Unmatched junction bases numbered 11, after V lost 4 bases and J lost 5 bases. The germline gives CDR1 SGHVS, CDR2 FNYEAQ. This CDR3 has 16 residues. In nucleotides, the CDR3 is TGTGCCAGCAGCTCACCAAAGGGAGGGATGAACAATGAGCAGTTCTTC. It yields the protein CASSSPKGGMNNEQFF.

The chain links TRBV30 to TRBJ1-2; a weak D match, TRBD1 (6 bases). V was pared by 3 bases and J by 5 bases, with 13 bases between. Germline V gives CDR1 GTSNPN, CDR2 SVGIG (reference sequence). CDR3 length equals 13 residues. CDR3 sequence: CAWRPDRTYGYTF. The CDR3 DNA reads as TGTGCCTGGAGACCGGACAGAACTTATGGCTACACCTTC.

J is TRBJ1-1 and V is TRBV5-6; no reliable D call. V lost 0 bases to trimming and J lost 2 bases, with 8 bases between them. CDR1 and CDR2 from the germline V gene are SGHDT and YYEEEE. This CDR3 comprises 14 residues. The CDR3 region is CASSLDAGNTEAFF. The DNA of the CDR3 is TGTGCCAGCAGCTTGGATGCAGGAAACACTGAAGCTTTCTTT.

In its sample, this clone was seen once. This sequence joins TRBV18 and TRBJ2-1, with 7 bases matching TRBD1. Looked up from germline, CDR1 is KGHSH and CDR2 is LQKENI. The CDR3 extends over 15 amino acids. V gave up 3 bases and J gave up 2 bases; unmatched junction bases: 4. Here the CDR3 reads CASSPDREAYNEQFF. In nucleotides, the CDR3 is TGTGCCAGCTCACCCGACAGGGAAGCCTACAATGAGCAGTTCTTC.

The CDR3 DNA follows: TGTGCCAGTAGGCCTGACGGAGCCTCGGCTCGGACTTTCTTT. This codes for CASRPDGASARTFF. The chain carries TRBV19 and TRBJ1-1, with no clear D. There are 14 residues in the CDR3. V was shortened by 6 bases and J by 12 bases, with 23 bases between the two germline ends. CDR1 is LNHDA, CDR2 SQIVND, per germline (reference sequence).

The J gene is TRBJ2-3, the V gene TRBV6-6, with 9 bases that match TRBD2. CDR1 is MNHNY and CDR2 is SVGAGI in the germline V gene (reference sequence). The trim removed 5 bases at V and 11 bases at J, leaving 20 bases unmatched. CDR3 length: 17 amino acids. DNA for the CDR3: TGTGCCAGCAGTCAAACCTCCCGCCTCGGACTAGCGATATTGCAGTATTTT. It encodes CASSQTSRLGLAILQYF.

This clone appeared a few times. The chain is built from TRBV7-2 and TRBJ2-1; 9 bases agree with TRBD2. The CDR3 length is 16 residues. Germline V gives CDR1 SGHTA, CDR2 FQGNSA. V shed 2 bases and J 2 bases; nucleotides not matched to a gene: 4. The CDR3 is CASSLIAGGPYNEQFF. The CDR3 DNA reads TGTGCCAGCAGCTTAATCGCGGGGGGGCCCTACAATGAGCAGTTCTTC.